These T cell receptor beta chains were read from a single sample in a study of molecular identifiers for immune sequencing clone quantification. One entry per CDR3 protein, called by TCRdb with MiXCR from the PCR reads. The table lists around 470,000 distinct CDR3 sequences, about 20% of them singletons. Specimen: naive CD8+ T cells from blood, with Jurkat cell RNA spiked in. The receptor source for this set is a human donor in good health. Some libraries in this study had Jurkat cell RNA spiked in. CDR3s include the opening cysteine and the closing phenylalanine or tryptophan. A D gene is named only where the DNA matches it firmly. Rows give clone size only sometimes, using once, few, many, or a class for an expanded clone.

J gene	clone size	V gene	D gene	CDR3 protein	CDR3 DNA
TRBJ1-4	many	TRBV6-5	-	CASSLVTNEKLFF	TGTGCCAGCAGCCTCGTAACTAATGAAAAACTGTTTTTT
TRBJ1-4	-	TRBV5-1	-	CASSLYWVAINEKLFF	TGCGCCAGCAGCTTGTATTGGGTTGCAATTAATGAAAAACTGTTTTTT
TRBJ2-7	many	TRBV6-5	TRBD1	CASSHIWGRDRAYEQYF	TGTGCCAGCAGCCACATATGGGGCCGGGACAGGGCCTACGAGCAGTACTTC
TRBJ2-2	-	TRBV6-2/TRBV6-3	TRBD2	CASDSLSGGRGKNTGELFF	TGTGCCAGCGATTCACTGTCTGGCGGGAGAGGGAAGAACACCGGGGAGCTGTTTTTT
TRBJ1-4	few	TRBV14	-	CASSQERVTNEKLFF	TGTGCCAGCAGCCAAGAGAGGGTGACAAATGAAAAACTGTTTTTT
TRBJ2-7	many	TRBV29-1	TRBD1	CSVEADRGVYEQYF	TGCAGCGTTGAAGCCGACAGGGGGGTGTACGAGCAGTACTTC
TRBJ1-4	few	TRBV7-9	TRBD1	CATRTGVGEKLFF	TGTGCCACCCGGACAGGCGTCGGTGAAAAACTGTTTTTT
TRBJ1-2	few	TRBV27	TRBD1	CASRGTGDSGYTF	TGTGCCAGCAGGGGAACAGGGGACAGTGGCTACACCTTC
TRBJ2-7	few	TRBV12-3/TRBV12-4	-	CASSFSGTQPYEQYF	TGTGCCAGCAGTTTTTCGGGGACACAACCCTACGAGCAGTACTTC
TRBJ2-2	few	TRBV19	-	CASSIRVGELFF	TGTGCCAGTAGTATTAGGGTCGGGGAGCTGTTTTTT
TRBJ1-5	many	TRBV7-9	-	CASSLDGGSNQPQHF	TGTGCCAGCAGCTTAGATGGGGGTAGCAATCAGCCCCAGCATTTT
TRBJ2-2	many	TRBV7-9	TRBD2	CASSALAGDGTGELFF	TGTGCCAGCAGCGCACTAGCGGGAGATGGCACCGGGGAGCTGTTTTTT
TRBJ2-1	few	TRBV13	TRBD1	CASSLEQGARNEQFF	TGTGCCAGCAGCTTAGAACAGGGGGCAAGGAATGAGCAGTTCTTC
TRBJ1-5	-	TRBV7-8	-	CTSSISNQPQHF	TGTACCAGCAGCATTAGCAATCAGCCCCAGCATTTT
TRBJ2-7	few	TRBV6-1	-	CATYLYEQYF	TGTGCCACGTACCTCTACGAGCAGTACTTC
TRBJ2-7	few	TRBV5-1	-	CASSSKSPYPYEQYF	TGCGCCAGCAGCTCGAAGTCTCCGTACCCCTACGAGCAGTACTTC
TRBJ1-2	few	TRBV10-3	TRBD1	CAIIGTGNGYTF	TGTGCCATCATTGGGACAGGGAATGGCTACACCTTC
TRBJ2-6	few	TRBV6-5	-	CARGFGANVLTF	TGTGCCAGAGGGTTTGGGGCCAACGTCCTGACTTTC
TRBJ2-1	-	TRBV28	TRBD1	CASSLDRGRRNEQFF	TGTGCCAGCAGTTTAGACAGGGGGCGCCGGAATGAGCAGTTCTTC
TRBJ1-1	many	TRBV6-2/TRBV6-3	-	CASSYWVNTEAFF	TGTGCCAGCAGTTACTGGGTGAACACTGAAGCTTTCTTT
TRBJ1-1	-	TRBV10-3	-	CAISVQGINTEAFF	TGTGCCATCAGTGTCCAGGGGATAAACACTGAAGCTTTCTTT
TRBJ1-2	-	TRBV13	TRBD1	CASSPGGGEYDGYTF	TGTGCCAGCAGCCCAGGGGGGGGCGAGTACGATGGCTACACCTTC
TRBJ1-4	many	TRBV7-9	TRBD1	CASSWRWDRDEKLFF	TGTGCCAGCAGCTGGAGATGGGACAGGGATGAAAAACTGTTTTTT
TRBJ2-2	many	TRBV29-1	-	CSASSAFDTGELFF	TGCAGCGCCAGCAGTGCGTTTGACACCGGGGAGCTGTTTTTT
TRBJ2-2	-	TRBV4-3	-	CASSQGRTTSGTGELFF	TGCGCCAGCAGCCAAGGAAGGACTACCTCTGGCACCGGGGAGCTGTTTTTT
TRBJ2-5	few	TRBV28	TRBD2	CASSLLLAGGRAETQYF	TGTGCCAGCAGTTTATTACTCGCGGGAGGCCGAGCGGAGACCCAGTACTTC
TRBJ2-3	-	TRBV13	-	CASSSTTDTQCF	TGTGCCAGCAGCTCCACGACAGATACGCAGTGTTTT
TRBJ1-4	-	TRBV7-6	-	CASSLLVPEINEKLFF	TGTGCCAGCAGCCTACTCGTCCCAGAAATTAATGAAAAACTGTTTTTT
TRBJ1-3	many	TRBV9	-	CASSVGDSGNTIYF	TGTGCCAGCAGCGTAGGCGACTCTGGAAACACCATATATTTT
TRBJ2-6	many	TRBV12-3/TRBV12-4	-	CASSTTSLGANVLTF	TGTGCCAGCAGCACTACATCGCTGGGGGCCAACGTCCTGACTTTC
TRBJ2-7	many	TRBV7-9	-	CASSSTTAYEQYF	TGTGCCAGCAGCTCGACTACAGCCTACGAGCAGTACTTC
TRBJ1-5	-	TRBV4-1	-	CASSPGWSNQPQHF	TGCGCCAGCAGCCCGGGGTGGAGCAATCAGCCCCAGCATTTT
TRBJ2-1	-	TRBV12-3/TRBV12-4	TRBD1	CASRQPPGTGMNEQFF	TGTGCCAGCAGGCAGCCCCCCGGGACAGGGATGAATGAGCAGTTCTTC
TRBJ2-7	few	TRBV11-2	-	CASSPNHRGYEQYF	TGTGCCAGCAGCCCCAACCACCGGGGGTACGAGCAGTACTTC
TRBJ2-7	many	TRBV12-3/TRBV12-4	TRBD2	CASSRGGARYEQYF	TGTGCCAGCAGTCGGGGGGGGGCCCGGTACGAGCAGTACTTC
TRBJ1-1	-	TRBV12-3/TRBV12-4	-	CASSPDDRTEASF	TGTGCCAGCAGCCCCGACGACCGCACTGAAGCTTCCTTT
TRBJ1-3	-	TRBV28	-	CASSFVRGLYSGNTIYF	TGTGCCAGCAGTTTCGTCAGGGGCCTTTACTCTGGAAACACCATATATTTT
TRBJ2-1	many	TRBV12-3/TRBV12-4	TRBD2	CASSPGTSAQAGLSNEQFF	TGTGCCAGCAGTCCTGGGACTAGCGCTCAGGCAGGGCTATCGAATGAGCAGTTCTTC
TRBJ2-2	many	TRBV19	TRBD1	CASSIVDRSGTGELFF	TGTGCCAGTAGTATTGTGGACAGGTCGGGCACCGGGGAGCTGTTTTTT